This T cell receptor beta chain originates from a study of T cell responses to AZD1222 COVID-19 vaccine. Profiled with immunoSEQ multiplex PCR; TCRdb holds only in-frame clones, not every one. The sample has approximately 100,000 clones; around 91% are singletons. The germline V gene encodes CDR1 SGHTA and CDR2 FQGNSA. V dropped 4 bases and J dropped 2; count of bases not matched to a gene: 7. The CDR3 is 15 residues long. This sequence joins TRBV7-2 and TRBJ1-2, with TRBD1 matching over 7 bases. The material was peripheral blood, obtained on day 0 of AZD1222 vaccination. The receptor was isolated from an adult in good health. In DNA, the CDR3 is TGTGCCAGCAGCTATCGACAGGGCGGAAACTATGGCTACACCTTC. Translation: CASSYRQGGNYGYTF. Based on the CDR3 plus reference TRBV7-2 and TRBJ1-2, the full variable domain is GAGVSQSPSNKVTEKGKDVELRCDPISGHTALYWYRQSLGQGLEFLIYFQGNSAPDKSGLPSDRFSAERTGGSVSTLTIQRTQQEDSAVYLCASSYRQGGNYGYTFGSGTRLTVV.